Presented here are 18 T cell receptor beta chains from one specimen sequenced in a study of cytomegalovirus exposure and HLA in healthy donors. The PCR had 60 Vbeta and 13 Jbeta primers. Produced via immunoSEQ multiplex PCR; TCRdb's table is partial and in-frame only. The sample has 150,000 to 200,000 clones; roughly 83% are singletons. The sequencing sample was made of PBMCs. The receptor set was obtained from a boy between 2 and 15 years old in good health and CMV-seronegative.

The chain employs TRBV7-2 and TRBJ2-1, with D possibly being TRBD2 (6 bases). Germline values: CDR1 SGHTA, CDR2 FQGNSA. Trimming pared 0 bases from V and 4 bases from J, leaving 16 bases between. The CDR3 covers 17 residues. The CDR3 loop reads CASSLAGGRGAYNEQFF. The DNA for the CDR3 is TGTGCCAGCAGCTTAGCGGGAGGTAGGGGCGCTTACAATGAGCAGTTCTTC.

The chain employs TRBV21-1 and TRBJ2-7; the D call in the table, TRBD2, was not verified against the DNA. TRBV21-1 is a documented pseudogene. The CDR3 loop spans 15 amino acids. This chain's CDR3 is CASPLSGPVNYEQYV. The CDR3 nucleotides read TGTGCCAGCCCCCTTAGCGGGCCCGTGAACTACGAGCAGTACGTC.

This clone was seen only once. The CDR3 reads CASSEATGRETQYF. The DNA for the CDR3 is TGTGCCAGCAGTGAAGCGACAGGACGCGAGACCCAGTACTTC. The J gene is TRBJ2-5, the V gene TRBV6-1; D is possibly TRBD1 (6 bases). Germline assignment: CDR1 MNHNS and CDR2 SASEGT. The CDR3 consists of 14 residues. Trimming took 0 bases from V and 5 from J, leaving 10 bases between them.

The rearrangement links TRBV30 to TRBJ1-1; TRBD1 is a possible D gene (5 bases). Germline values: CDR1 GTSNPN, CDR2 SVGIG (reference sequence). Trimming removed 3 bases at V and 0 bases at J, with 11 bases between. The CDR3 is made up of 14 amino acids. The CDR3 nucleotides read TGTGCCTGGAGAGGGGTACAGTTGAACACTGAAGCTTTCTTT. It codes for CAWRGVQLNTEAFF.

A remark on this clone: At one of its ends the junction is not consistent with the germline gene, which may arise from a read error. The CDR3 is CASSHHRGNEQFF. Written as DNA, the CDR3 is TGTGCTAGCAGCCACCATAGAGGGAATGAGCAGTTCTTC. The chain links TRBV7-7 to TRBJ2-1, with a possible D match to TRBD2 (5 bases). The germline V gene has CDR1 SSHAT and CDR2 FNYEAQ (reference sequence). There are 13 residues in the CDR3.

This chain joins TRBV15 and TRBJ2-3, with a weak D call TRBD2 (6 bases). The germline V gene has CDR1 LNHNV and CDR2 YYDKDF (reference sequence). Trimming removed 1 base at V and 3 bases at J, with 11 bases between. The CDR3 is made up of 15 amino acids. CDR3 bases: TGTGCCACCAGCAGAGTTGGAGGGGAGACAGATACGCAGTATTTT. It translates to CATSRVGGETDTQYF.

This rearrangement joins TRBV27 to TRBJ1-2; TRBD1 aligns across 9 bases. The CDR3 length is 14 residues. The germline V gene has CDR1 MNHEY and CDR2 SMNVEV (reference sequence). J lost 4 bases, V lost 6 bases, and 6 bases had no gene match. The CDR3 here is CASRRTGGTYGYTF. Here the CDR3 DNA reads TGTGCCAGCAGACGCACAGGGGGCACCTATGGCTACACCTTC.

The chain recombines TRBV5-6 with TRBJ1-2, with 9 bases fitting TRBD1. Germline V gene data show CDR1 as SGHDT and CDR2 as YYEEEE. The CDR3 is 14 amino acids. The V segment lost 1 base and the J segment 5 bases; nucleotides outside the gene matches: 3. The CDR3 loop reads CASSLLDRGYGYTF. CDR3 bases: TGTGCCAGCAGCTTGCTGGACAGGGGATATGGCTACACCTTC.

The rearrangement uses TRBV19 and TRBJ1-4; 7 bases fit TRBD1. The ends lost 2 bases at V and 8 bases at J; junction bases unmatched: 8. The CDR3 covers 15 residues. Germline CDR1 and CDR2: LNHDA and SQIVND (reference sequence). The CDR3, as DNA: TGTGCCAGTAGTATATCAGGACAGGTAAACGAAAAACTGTTTTTT. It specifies CASSISGQVNEKLFF.

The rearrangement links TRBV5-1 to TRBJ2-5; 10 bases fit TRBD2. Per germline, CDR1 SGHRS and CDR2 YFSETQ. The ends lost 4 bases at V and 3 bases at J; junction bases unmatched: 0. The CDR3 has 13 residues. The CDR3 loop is CASSTSGEETQYF. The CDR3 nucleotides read TGCGCCAGCAGCACTAGCGGGGAAGAGACCCAGTACTTC.

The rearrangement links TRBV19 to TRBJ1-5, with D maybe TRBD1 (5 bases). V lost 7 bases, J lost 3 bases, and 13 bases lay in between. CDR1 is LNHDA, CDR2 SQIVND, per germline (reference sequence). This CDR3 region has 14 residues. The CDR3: CASTFAGYNQPQHF. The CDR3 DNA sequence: TGTGCCAGTACCTTCGCAGGGTACAATCAGCCCCAGCATTTT.

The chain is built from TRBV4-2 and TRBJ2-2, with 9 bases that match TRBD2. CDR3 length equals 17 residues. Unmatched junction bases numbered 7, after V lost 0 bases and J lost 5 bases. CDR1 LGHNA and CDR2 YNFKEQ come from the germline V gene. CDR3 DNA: TGTGCCAGCAGCCAAGAAGGAGTAGCGGGAGTTACCGGGGAGCTGTTTTTT. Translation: CASSQEGVAGVTGELFF.

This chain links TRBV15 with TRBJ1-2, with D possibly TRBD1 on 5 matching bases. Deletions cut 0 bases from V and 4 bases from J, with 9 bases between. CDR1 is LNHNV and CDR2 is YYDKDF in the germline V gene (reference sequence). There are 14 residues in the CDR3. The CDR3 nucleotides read TGTGCCACCAGCAGAGATAACGGGGGCTATGGCTACACCTTC. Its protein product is CATSRDNGGYGYTF.

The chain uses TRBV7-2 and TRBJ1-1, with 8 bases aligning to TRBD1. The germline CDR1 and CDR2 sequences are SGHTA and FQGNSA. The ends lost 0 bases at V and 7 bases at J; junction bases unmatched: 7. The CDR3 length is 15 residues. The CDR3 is CASSLAGQGRVEAFF. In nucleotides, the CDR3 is TGTGCCAGCAGCTTAGCAGGACAGGGTCGGGTTGAAGCTTTCTTT.

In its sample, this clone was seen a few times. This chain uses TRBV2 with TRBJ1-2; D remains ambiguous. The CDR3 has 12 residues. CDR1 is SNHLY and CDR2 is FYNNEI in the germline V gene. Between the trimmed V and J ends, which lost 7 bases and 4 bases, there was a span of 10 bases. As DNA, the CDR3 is TGTGCCAGCATCCTCGGTTTCTATGGCTACACCTTC. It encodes CASILGFYGYTF.

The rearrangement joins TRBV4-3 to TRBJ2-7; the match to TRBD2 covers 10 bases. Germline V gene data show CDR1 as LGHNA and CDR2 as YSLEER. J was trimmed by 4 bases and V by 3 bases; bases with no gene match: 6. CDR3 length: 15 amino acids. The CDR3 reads CASSQMTSGSYEQYF. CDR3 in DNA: TGCGCCAGCAGCCAGATGACTAGCGGGTCATACGAGCAGTACTTC.

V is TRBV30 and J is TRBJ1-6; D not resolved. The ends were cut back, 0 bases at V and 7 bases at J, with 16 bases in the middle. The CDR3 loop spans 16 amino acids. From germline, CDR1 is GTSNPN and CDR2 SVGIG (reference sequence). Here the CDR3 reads CAWSVATASGNSPLHF. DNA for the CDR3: TGTGCCTGGAGTGTAGCGACCGCGTCGGGGAATTCACCCCTCCACTTT.

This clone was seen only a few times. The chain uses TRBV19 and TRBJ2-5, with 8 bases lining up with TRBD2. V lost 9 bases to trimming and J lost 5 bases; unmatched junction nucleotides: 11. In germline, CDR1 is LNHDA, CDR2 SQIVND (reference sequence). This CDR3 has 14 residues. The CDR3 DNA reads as TGTGCCAGCTCCCGAACGGGGGGGACGGAGACCCAGTACTTC. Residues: CASSRTGGTETQYF.